These 9 T cell receptor beta chains came from one sample sequenced in a study of shared clonotypes between healthy human individuals (dated by TCRdb to between 2020 and 2021). Libraries were constructed by the immunoSEQ multiplex PCR assay. Here the immuneACCESS table is served through TCRdb, limited to in-frame sequences with V and J called. Missing clones are a known gap in these copies; in checked studies unresolved V genes cover under half, and the rest lacks a known reason. This sample lists approximately 1,500,000 clones; 98% were detected once. Of the sample, roughly 0.45% is held by the ten largest clones. Material: naive CD4+ T cells sorted from blood. Reading the label with the study, this specimen's cell subset or site is: CD45RA+ positively selected. The origin of the receptors is a man aged 25-45 years in good health.

This clone occurred once. The genes are TRBV5-4 and TRBJ2-7, with TRBD2 matching over 9 bases. CDR3 size: 14 residues. In germline, CDR1 is SGHNT, CDR2 YYREEE (reference sequence). V lost 2 bases, J lost 6 bases, and 6 bases stayed unmatched. The CDR3 here is CASSLAGGRFEQYF. CDR3 sequence (DNA): TGTGCCAGCAGCTTAGCGGGGGGACGGTTCGAGCAGTACTTC. Full variable domain (outside the CDR3, taken from reference TRBV5-4 and TRBJ2-7): ETGVTQSPTHLIKTRGQQVTLRCSSQSGHNTVSWYQQALGQGPQFIFQYYREEENGRGNFPPRFSGLQFPNYSSELNVNALELDDSALYLCASSLAGGRFEQYFGPGTRLTVT.

The chain is built from TRBV11-2 and TRBJ1-3; perhaps TRBD1 as D (6 bases). Trimming took off 1 base at V and 1 base at J, with 20 bases between the two ends. Germline V lookup: CDR1 SGHAT, CDR2 FQNNGV. The CDR3 consists of 19 residues. The CDR3 DNA sequence: TGTGCCAGCAGCTTAGTGCCACAGGGTACAGCGTGGTCTGGAAACACCATATATTTT. Encoded protein: CASSLVPQGTAWSGNTIYF.

This chain connects TRBV30 to TRBJ1-2, with a tentative D call TRBD1 (5 bases). This CDR3 contains 14 residues. Trimming removed 4 bases at V and 2 bases at J, with 14 bases between. Germline V lookup: CDR1 GTSNPN, CDR2 SVGIG (reference sequence). CDR3 sequence: CAWTYSRANYGYTF. The CDR3 DNA reads as TGTGCCTGGACCTACTCCAGGGCAAACTATGGCTACACCTTC.

The chain recombines TRBV9 with TRBJ1-1, with 7 positions matching TRBD1. CDR1 is SGDLS, CDR2 YYNGEE, per germline. V lost 2 bases and J lost 11; bases outside the gene matches: 15. CDR3 length: 15 amino acids. The DNA for the CDR3 is TGTGCCAGCAGCGTCACCGGGACAGCTCCTATCGGGGCTTTCTTT. This gives the protein CASSVTGTAPIGAFF.

This chain links TRBV18 with TRBJ2-2; 12 nucleotides align to TRBD2. CDR1 and CDR2 from the germline V gene are KGHSH and LQKENI. The V gene end was trimmed by 3 bases and the J gene end by 4 bases; junction bases not matched to a gene: 3. This CDR3 has 16 amino acids. CDR3 sequence reads: CASSPRLAGATGELFF. Here the CDR3 DNA reads TGTGCCAGCTCACCCCGACTAGCGGGAGCCACCGGGGAGCTGTTTTTT.

The DNA for the CDR3 is TGCGCCAGCAGCTTGGATCTACTATCAAGCTCCTACAATGAGCAGTTCTTC. Protein: CASSLDLLSSSYNEQFF. The V call is TRBV5-1, the J call TRBJ2-1, with unresolved D. This CDR3 is built from 17 residues. Germline-derived CDR1 and CDR2 are SGHRS and YFSETQ. V lost 0 bases and J lost 0, with 13 bases in between.

The chain employs TRBV10-2 and TRBJ2-1; the D is unclear. Trimming stripped 4 bases from V and 4 bases from J, with 5 bases between. The CDR3 is 12 residues long. CDR1 is WSHSY and CDR2 is SAAADI in the germline V gene. The CDR3 bases are TGCGCCAGCAGTGTTCAATACAATGAGCAGTTCTTC. Translated: CASSVQYNEQFF.

This chain uses TRBV6-5 with TRBJ1-2; D ambiguous. This CDR3 region has 14 residues. Trimming removed 7 bases from V and 4 bases from J, with 16 bases in between. Germline V gene lookup returns CDR1 MNHEY and CDR2 SVGAGI. CDR3 DNA sequence: TGTGCCAGCAACCCGGGAGCGGACGGCTATGGCTACACCTTC. It specifies CASNPGADGYGYTF.

V gene TRBV30 combines with J gene TRBJ1-3; D possibly corresponds to TRBD1 (6 bases). Germline V gives CDR1 GTSNPN, CDR2 SVGIG (reference sequence). The CDR3 runs to 14 residues. The ends were cut back, 0 bases at V and 2 bases at J, with 8 bases in the middle. CDR3 coding DNA: TGTGCCTGGAGTGTGGGGGGCACTGGAAACACCATATATTTT. The encoded protein is CAWSVGGTGNTIYF.